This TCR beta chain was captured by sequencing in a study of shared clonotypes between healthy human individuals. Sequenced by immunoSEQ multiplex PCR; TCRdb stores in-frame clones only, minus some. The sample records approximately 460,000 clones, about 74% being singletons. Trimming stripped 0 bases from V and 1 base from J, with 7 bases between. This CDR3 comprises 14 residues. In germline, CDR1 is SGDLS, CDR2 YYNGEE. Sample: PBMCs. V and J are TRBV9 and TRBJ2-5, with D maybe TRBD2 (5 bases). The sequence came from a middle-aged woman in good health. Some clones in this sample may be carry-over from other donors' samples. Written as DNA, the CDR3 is TGTGCCAGCAGCGTAGCTAGCAGCCAAGAGACCCAGTACTTC. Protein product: CASSVASSQETQYF.